Each of the 13 T cell receptor beta chains below was sequenced from the same sample in a study of spatial heterogeneity in lung cancer. Whole-study findings and limits: Expanded intratumoral alpha and beta TCR counts tracked tumor mutation counts.

For these receptors, no antigen is known. MiXCR, applied by TCRdb to the 5' RACE reads, yields one record per CDR3 protein. Of about 20,000 distinct CDR3 sequences listed, about 6% are singletons. Time point in this sample: sample taken at primary tumor resection. The sequencing used lung tumor tissue, collected at surgery. The source of these receptors is a female donor with early-stage non-small cell lung cancer.

This clonotype was counted ten times or more. The chain links TRBV7-2 to TRBJ2-7, with D possibly being TRBD2 (5 bases). The V gene lost 5 bases and the J gene lost 0 bases, with 14 bases spanning the gap. The CDR3 sequence is 15 residues long. CDR1 and CDR2 (germline): SGHTA, FQGNSA. CDR3 nucleotides: TGTGCCAGCAGCGAAGGGAGCGGCCGCTCCTACGAGCAGTACTTC. Its protein product is CASSEGSGRSYEQYF.

The sample holds many counts of this clonotype. V is TRBV29-1 and J is TRBJ2-2; 14 bases are shared with TRBD2. Trimming took 6 bases from V and 0 from J; bases not matched to a gene: 3. Germline lookup yields CDR1 SQVTM and CDR2 ANQGSEA. The CDR3 loop spans 16 amino acids. CDR3 in amino acids: CSVGTSGSANTGELFF. The DNA for the CDR3 is TGCAGCGTCGGGACTAGCGGGAGTGCGAACACCGGGGAGCTGTTTTTT.

V gene TRBV5-1 combines with J gene TRBJ2-2, with TRBD2 identical over 9 bases. CDR1 is SGHRS and CDR2 is YFSETQ in the germline V gene. Losses at the gene ends were 4 bases for V and 6 bases for J; bases not matched to a gene: 4. There are 14 residues in the CDR3. The CDR3 here is CASSLREGPGELFF. The CDR3 nucleotides read TGCGCCAGCAGCCTGCGGGAGGGCCCCGGGGAGCTGTTTTTT.

As to this clonotype: Possible read error: a much larger clone is one base away. V usage is TRBV6-1 and J usage is TRBJ2-2; TRBD1 matches 8 bases. Germline CDR1 reads MNHNS; CDR2 reads SASEGT. The V and J ends lost 6 bases and 6 bases, in that order; junction bases with no gene match: 9. The CDR3 has 15 amino acids. CDR3 region: CASRGDRGQAGELFF. The CDR3 coding sequence is TGTGCCAGCAGAGGAGACAGGGGACAGGCCGGGGAGCTGTTTTTT.

This clonotype was detected ten times or more. Its ends do not fully match the called genes, so a read error is possible. V is TRBV7-7 and J is TRBJ2-1; TRBD2 matches at 9 bases. Looked up from germline, CDR1 is SSHAT and CDR2 is FNYEAQ (reference sequence). The CDR3 length is 13 residues. The CDR3 sequence is CASSSVAGVEQFF. CDR3 DNA sequence: TGTGCTAGCAGCTCCGTAGCGGGGGTTGAGCAGTTCTTC.

Judged by abundance, this clonotype is medium-sized. The chain carries TRBV27 and TRBJ2-6, with a tentative D call TRBD2 (5 bases). Deletions cut 5 bases from V and 0 bases from J, with 14 bases between. The CDR3 sequence is 17 residues long. CDR1 MNHEY and CDR2 SMNVEV come from the germline V gene (reference sequence). CDR3 in DNA: TGTGCCAGCAGTGGAACTAGTTCCGCCTCTGGGGCCAACGTCCTGACTTTC. It codes for CASSGTSSASGANVLTF.

The table lists this clonotype with many counts. This CDR3 is CASFLRDRVDNEQFF. The CDR3 DNA follows: TGTGCCAGCTTCCTACGGGACAGGGTTGACAATGAGCAGTTCTTC. The rearrangement joins TRBV7-9 to TRBJ2-1, with 9 bases matching TRBD1. Germline assignment: CDR1 SEHNR and CDR2 FQNEAQ (reference sequence). The ends lost 8 bases at V and 5 bases at J; junction bases unmatched: 10. The CDR3 loop spans 15 amino acids.

This clonotype was observed many times. V and J are TRBV20-1 and TRBJ1-1, with D unresolved. Germline CDR1 reads DFQATT; CDR2 reads SNEGSKA (reference sequence). The CDR3 consists of 13 residues. V was cut by 6 bases and J by 1 base, with 12 bases left in between. The CDR3 DNA is TGCAGTGCCTCCATTGCAGAGAACACTGAAGCTTTCTTT. Its protein product is CSASIAENTEAFF.

This clonotype has a count of ten or more. This chain joins TRBV6-1 and TRBJ2-5; the D is unclear. Trimming pared 5 bases from V and 2 bases from J, leaving 9 bases between. Germline lookup yields CDR1 MNHNS and CDR2 SASEGT. This CDR3 contains 13 residues. DNA for the CDR3: TGTGCCAGCAGTCAGACCGGACAAGAGACCCAGTACTTC. It codes for CASSQTGQETQYF.

The chain links TRBV6-5 to TRBJ2-1; unclear D gene. Per the germline V gene, CDR1 is MNHEY and CDR2 is SVGAGI. The ends were cut back, 6 bases at V and 8 bases at J, with 23 bases in the middle. The length of the CDR3 is 16 residues. As DNA, the CDR3 is TGTGCCAGCAGCAACGGCGAGATAGCCCAACACTATGAGCAGTTCTTC. As protein: CASSNGEIAQHYEQFF.

This clonotype was recorded at least ten times. The chain is built from TRBV4-2 and TRBJ1-5; D perhaps matches TRBD1 (5 bases). Germline assignment: CDR1 LGHNA and CDR2 YNFKEQ. The length of the CDR3 is 16 residues. Trimming pared 0 bases from V and 4 bases from J, leaving 13 bases between. The CDR3 sequence: CASSQEGFGANQPQHF. The CDR3 nucleotides read TGTGCCAGCAGCCAAGAGGGGTTTGGGGCTAATCAGCCCCAGCATTTT.

This clonotype was found many times. This rearrangement joins TRBV27 to TRBJ2-5; weak D call: TRBD2 (6 bases). CDR3 length: 16 residues. Germline V gene lookup returns CDR1 MNHEY and CDR2 SMNVEV (reference sequence). The V end was cut by 2 bases, the J end by 4 bases, with 17 bases between. The CDR3 DNA follows: TGTGCCAGCAGTTTAATGGGAGGAATGTCCGGAGAGACCCAGTACTTC. It translates to CASSLMGGMSGETQYF.

The rearrangement uses TRBV23-1 and TRBJ2-3; 10 bases line up with TRBD2. TRBV23-1 is an open reading frame whose function is uncertain. V shed 7 bases and J 3 bases; nucleotides not matched to a gene: 7. The CDR3 has 15 residues. The CDR3, as DNA: TGCGCCAGCACCCCGGGACTAGCGATTACAGATACGCAGTATTTT. This codes for CASTPGLAITDTQYF.